A single sample gave rise to the 21 T cell receptor beta chains below, sequenced in a study of blood T cell repertoires in COVID-19. The repertoire was sequenced with immunoSEQ multiplex PCR; TCRdb's copy has only in-frame clones and lacks some. In the table there are over 70,000 clones, 75% to 80% of which are singletons. Sequenced material: peripheral blood. These receptors originate from a man between 70 and 80 years old with COVID-19, enrolled during active disease.

The V gene is TRBV28, the J gene TRBJ2-7, with 10 nucleotides matching TRBD2. V lost 7 bases and J lost 4; bases outside the gene matches: 7. The CDR3 is made up of 14 amino acids. Looked up from germline, CDR1 is MDHEN and CDR2 is SYDVKM. For the CDR3, the DNA is TGTGCCAGCAACCAAGCGGGAGGGCCATACGAGCAGTACTTC. This encodes CASNQAGGPYEQYF.

This clone showed up just a few times. The chain joins TRBV5-1 to TRBJ2-2; possible D gene TRBD2, 5 bases. Germline-derived CDR1 and CDR2 are SGHRS and YFSETQ. The V end was cut by 7 bases, the J end by 1 base, with 17 bases between. The CDR3 consists of 16 residues. This CDR3 reads CASDSGRGLNTGELFF. CDR3 DNA: TGCGCCAGCGATTCTGGTCGGGGATTGAACACCGGGGAGCTGTTTTTT.

The rearrangement joins TRBV5-1 to TRBJ2-5, with 10 positions matching TRBD2. The CDR3 has 15 residues. Germline V lookup: CDR1 SGHRS, CDR2 YFSETQ. With 0 bases clipped from V and 4 bases from J, the junction kept 3 bases outside the gene matches. CDR3 nucleotide sequence: TGCGCCAGCAGCTTGGAGCGGGGGGGAGCAGAGACCCAGTACTTC. Its protein product is CASSLERGGAETQYF. Variable domain in full (rest from reference TRBV5-1 and TRBJ2-5): KAGVTQTPRYLIKTRGQQVTLSCSPISGHRSVSWYQQTPGQGLQFLFEYFSETQRNKGNFPGRFSGRQFSNSRSEMNVSTLELGDSALYLCASSLERGGAETQYFGPGTRLLVL.

The CDR3 coding sequence is TGTGCCTGCTCCCCTGACAGTTCCTACAATGAGCAGTTCTTC. Translated, it gives CACSPDSSYNEQFF. The J gene is TRBJ2-1, the V gene TRBV6-5; D is possibly TRBD1 (5 bases). Trimming left V 11 bases short and J 1 base short, with 15 bases between. Germline loops: CDR1 MNHEY, CDR2 SVGAGI. This CDR3 region has 14 residues.

This clone appeared a single time. The chain uses TRBV5-4 and TRBJ2-7; 8 bases align to TRBD1. The CDR3 is 14 residues long. J was trimmed by 3 bases and V by 4 bases; bases with no gene match: 6. Looked up from germline, CDR1 is SGHNT and CDR2 is YYREEE (reference sequence). CDR3 region: CASSRPGTGYEQYF. The CDR3 DNA reads TGTGCCAGCAGCCGACCGGGGACAGGCTACGAGCAGTACTTC.

This clone appeared once. The rearrangement links TRBV11-3 to TRBJ2-7, with 7 bases fitting TRBD1. V lost 3 bases and J lost 4; bases outside the gene matches: 15. The CDR3 covers 17 residues. In germline, CDR1 is SGHNT, CDR2 YENEEA. The CDR3 spells CASSFMGDSLGSYEQYF. The CDR3 region has the DNA TGTGCCAGCAGCTTTATGGGGGACAGCCTCGGAAGTTACGAGCAGTACTTC.

This sequence joins TRBV7-2 and TRBJ2-7, with 10 bases lining up with TRBD2. The CDR3 runs 14 residues. Germline CDR1 and CDR2: SGHTA and FQGNSA. V dropped 3 bases and J dropped 6; count of bases not matched to a gene: 5. The CDR3 coding sequence is TGTGCCAGCAGCTTTGAGCGGGGGGGCCTCGAGCAGTACTTC. The encoded protein is CASSFERGGLEQYF.

This clone was detected only once. The rearrangement links TRBV19 to TRBJ1-1, with D possibly being TRBD1 (5 bases). Trimming cost V 7 bases and J 2 bases, with 11 bases left between them. Germline V gene data show CDR1 as LNHDA and CDR2 as SQIVND (reference sequence). This CDR3 has 13 residues. CDR3 nucleotide sequence: TGTGCCAGTATGAGGGGACTTAACACTGAAGCTTTCTTT. Residues: CASMRGLNTEAFF. Drawing the rest from reference TRBV19 and TRBJ1-1, the complete variable domain is DGGITQSPKYLFRKEGQNVTLSCEQNLNHDAMYWYRQDPGQGLRLIYYSQIVNDFQKGDIAEGYSVSREKKESFPLTVTSAQKNPTAFYLCASMRGLNTEAFFGQGTRLTVV.

V usage is TRBV7-2 and J usage is TRBJ2-5; 7 bases line up with TRBD1. Per germline, CDR1 SGHTA and CDR2 FQGNSA. J was trimmed by 6 bases and V by 5 bases; bases with no gene match: 6. This CDR3 spans 13 amino acids. The CDR3 bases are TGTGCCAGCAGCCCAGGGACAGTACAGACCCAGTACTTC. This translates into CASSPGTVQTQYF. Complete variable domain (other parts from reference TRBV7-2 and TRBJ2-5): GAGVSQSPSNKVTEKGKDVELRCDPISGHTALYWYRQSLGQGLEFLIYFQGNSAPDKSGLPSDRFSAERTGGSVSTLTIQRTQQEDSAVYLCASSPGTVQTQYFGPGTRLLVL.

V is TRBV6-5 and J is TRBJ1-2, with D possibly TRBD1 on 6 matching bases. The CDR3 runs 14 residues. The V and J ends lost 5 bases and 3 bases respectively, with 13 bases between them. Germline assignment: CDR1 MNHEY and CDR2 SVGAGI. CDR3 region: CASSKAGVDYGYTF. In DNA form, the CDR3 reads TGTGCCAGCAGTAAGGCAGGGGTGGACTATGGCTACACCTTC.

This clone was found a few times. The chain employs TRBV30 and TRBJ1-3; D may be TRBD1 (5 bases). The length of the CDR3 is 15 residues. V was shortened by 3 bases and J by 1 base, with 13 bases between the two germline ends. Germline V gene lookup returns CDR1 GTSNPN and CDR2 SVGIG (reference sequence). CDR3 amino acids: CAWSTSGTSGNTIYF. CDR3 nucleotides: TGTGCCTGGAGCACTTCCGGGACTTCTGGAAACACCATATATTTT.

This sequence joins TRBV19 and TRBJ2-3; 11 bases map to TRBD2. CDR3 length: 19 amino acids. Unmatched junction bases numbered 15, after V lost 4 bases and J lost 3 bases. Germline values: CDR1 LNHDA, CDR2 SQIVND (reference sequence). The CDR3 coding sequence is TGTGCCAGTAGTAAACGGGCTAGCGGGAGGCCTCAAGTAACAGATACGCAGTATTTT. Translated, it gives CASSKRASGRPQVTDTQYF.

V and J are TRBV7-2 and TRBJ2-1; TRBD1 aligns across 9 bases. V lost 3 bases, J lost 4 bases, and 4 bases stayed unmatched. The CDR3 is 15 amino acids. Germline V lookup: CDR1 SGHTA, CDR2 FQGNSA. CDR3 protein: CASSLTGTGYNEQFF. The CDR3, as DNA: TGTGCCAGCAGCTTGACCGGGACAGGGTACAATGAGCAGTTCTTC.

This chain connects TRBV19 to TRBJ2-1; 9 nucleotides line up with TRBD1. The ends lost 1 base at V and 7 bases at J; junction bases unmatched: 5. Germline CDR1 is LNHDA and CDR2 is SQIVND (reference sequence). This CDR3 spans 15 amino acids. The CDR3: CASSIATGGTNEQFF. The CDR3, as DNA: TGTGCCAGTAGTATAGCGACAGGGGGAACGAATGAGCAGTTCTTC.

V is TRBV5-4 and J is TRBJ1-1; D not certain. V was cut by 3 bases and J by 1 base, with 10 bases left in between. The CDR3 covers 14 residues. Germline CDR1 reads SGHNT; CDR2 reads YYREEE (reference sequence). For the CDR3, the DNA is TGTGCCAGCAGCTCGGAGGTTCAGAACACTGAAGCTTTCTTT. As protein: CASSSEVQNTEAFF.

The chain carries TRBV7-9 and TRBJ1-1; perhaps TRBD1 as D (5 bases). This CDR3 region has 13 residues. V gave up 5 bases and J gave up 5 bases, with 12 bases separating them. Germline CDR1 is SEHNR and CDR2 is FQNEAQ (reference sequence). The CDR3 reads CASSVDSQTEAFF. CDR3 sequence (DNA): TGTGCCAGCAGCGTTGACAGTCAAACTGAAGCTTTCTTT.

The CDR3 nucleotides are TGTGCCAGCACCAGCGTACAGGGGGCGGGTGGCTACACCTTC. Translated, it gives CASTSVQGAGGYTF. The genes are TRBV2 and TRBJ1-2; 9 bases map to TRBD1. After removal of 7 bases from V and 7 bases from J, the junction contained 10 bases not matched to a gene. This CDR3 has 14 residues. Germline V gives CDR1 SNHLY, CDR2 FYNNEI.

The rearrangement uses TRBV30 and TRBJ1-2; TRBD1 aligns across 11 bases. The J segment lost 6 bases and the V segment lost 7 bases, leaving 13 bases of the junction unmatched. There are 15 residues in the CDR3. Germline loops: CDR1 GTSNPN, CDR2 SVGIG (reference sequence). CDR3 in amino acids: CASTSSGQGADGYTF. The CDR3 region has the DNA TGTGCCTCAACCTCGTCCGGACAGGGGGCGGATGGCTACACCTTC.

This clone was seen only once. The rearrangement links TRBV7-9 to TRBJ2-2; D perhaps matches TRBD2 (5 bases). Trimming stripped 5 bases from V and 2 bases from J, with 15 bases between. The CDR3 is made up of 16 amino acids. CDR1 SEHNR and CDR2 FQNEAQ come from the germline V gene (reference sequence). In DNA form, the CDR3 reads TGTGCCAGCAGCCCATATACTAGTTCTAACACCGGGGAGCTGTTTTTT. Translation gives CASSPYTSSNTGELFF.

The V call is TRBV6-2 or TRBV6-3, the J call TRBJ1-1; D might be TRBD1 (5 bases). CDR3 length: 14 amino acids. Germline V lookup: CDR1 MNHEY, CDR2 SVGEGT. The V gene lost 4 bases and the J gene lost 5 bases, with 14 bases spanning the gap. The CDR3 DNA follows: TGTGCCAGCAGTTCCTCTACAGGAGAAACTGAAGCTTTCTTT. It is translated as CASSSSTGETEAFF.

V and J are TRBV9 and TRBJ1-2; tentative D call: TRBD1 (5 bases). The CDR3 contains 13 residues. V lost 8 bases and J 3 bases, leaving 14 bases between the germline ends. Germline lookup yields CDR1 SGDLS and CDR2 YYNGEE. The CDR3 region is CASGRGDYYGYTF. The CDR3 DNA reads TGTGCCAGTGGAAGAGGGGACTACTATGGCTACACCTTC.